This T cell receptor beta chain was identified in a study of cytomegalovirus exposure and HLA in healthy donors. Notes on the study in general: A few of the chains that were CMV-associated were confirmed in vitro to be specific for CMV antigens. TCR beta chains numbering more than 150 were designated cytomegalovirus-associated. First-cohort TCR clusters were later found to tend to co-occur in the roughly 130 validation repertoires.

Generated by immunoSEQ multiplex PCR, the TCRdb table keeps only in-frame clones and is missing some. This repertoire shows around 55,000 clones, 90% found once; its top ten account for approximately 3%. Germline CDR1 is SGDLS and CDR2 is YYNGEE. Losses at the gene ends were 3 bases for V and 8 bases for J; bases not matched to a gene: 3. The CDR3 loop spans 13 amino acids. While the first cohort had several hundred subjects, the donors belonged to the separate validation cohort of roughly 120 subjects. As to this clone: The antigen is not known.

Specimen: PBMCs. The chain has TRBV9 and TRBJ2-1; TRBD1 matches at 9 bases. The TCR comes from a man between 18 and 35 years old in good health and CMV-seronegative. Here the CDR3 reads CASSAQGAHEQFF. CDR3 in DNA: TGTGCCAGCAGCGCACAGGGGGCACATGAGCAGTTCTTC. The full variable domain, rest sourced from reference TRBV9 and TRBJ2-1, is DSGVTQTPKHLITATGQRVTLRCSPRSGDLSVYWYQQSLDQGLQFLIQYYNGEERAKGNILERFSAQQFPDLHSELNLSSLELGDSALYFCASSAQGAHEQFFGPGTRLTVL.